Sequencing of this TCR beta chain was carried out in a study of metastatic and nonmetastatic thyroid tumors (dated by TCRdb to the early 2020s). Context from the whole study: For patients with malignant and with benign thyroid disease, the researchers compared repertoires between peripheral blood samples and tumor or nodule tissue samples.

Before undergoing thyroid surgery, none of the patients had been given any kind of treatment. Using T-cell receptor beta sequencing, the researchers looked back retrospectively at clinical samples from patients, gathered between about 2011 and 2019. Overall study outcomes, separate from this receptor: In both blood and tumor samples, TCR beta diversity was reported to be significantly higher in malignant tumors than in benign nodules.

On this clone itself: Its target antigen remains unknown. No much larger clone exists at a distance of one base, and base qualities are not known.

Libraries came from PCR. The data were produced on an Illumina HiSeq 4000. The TCR beta-chain CDR3 region of each patient was profiled by high-throughput sequencing. In the authors' own workflow: CDR3 differences across clinicopathological groups were used to build a classifier for discriminating distant-metastatic papillary thyroid cancer patients. Repertoire diversity was assessed with the Shannon index, and tumor-blood repertoire similarity with the Morisita-Horn index. TCRdb reworked the public reads: Q25 trimming with fastp, MiXCR clone assembly, productive beta chains retained. TCRdb's processing, not the authors' own work, is the source of the V and J calls. This sample lists 30,000 to 40,000 clones; about 20% were detected once. The ten most abundant clones make up under 25% of the sample. The CDR3 has 16 amino acids, counting the end cysteine and phenylalanine. Only CDR3 DNA remains: 48 bases, in frame from the first base. The CDR1 and CDR2 encoded by the germline V gene (reference sequence) are GTSNPN and SVGIG. V trim: 7 bases; J trim: 0 bases; unmatched bases: 7.

The rearranged chain carries TRBV30 and TRBJ2-6; 9 nucleotides in the junction match TRBD1. The origin of this receptor is a female donor with papillary thyroid cancer or a benign thyroid nodule (not recorded which). Some clones in this sample may be carry-over from other donors' samples. Sequenced sample: blood. At the DNA level, the sequence is TGTGCCTTGACAGGGGGTTTCGGCTCTGGGGCCAACGTCCTGACTTTC. Its coded protein is CALTGGFGSGANVLTF.